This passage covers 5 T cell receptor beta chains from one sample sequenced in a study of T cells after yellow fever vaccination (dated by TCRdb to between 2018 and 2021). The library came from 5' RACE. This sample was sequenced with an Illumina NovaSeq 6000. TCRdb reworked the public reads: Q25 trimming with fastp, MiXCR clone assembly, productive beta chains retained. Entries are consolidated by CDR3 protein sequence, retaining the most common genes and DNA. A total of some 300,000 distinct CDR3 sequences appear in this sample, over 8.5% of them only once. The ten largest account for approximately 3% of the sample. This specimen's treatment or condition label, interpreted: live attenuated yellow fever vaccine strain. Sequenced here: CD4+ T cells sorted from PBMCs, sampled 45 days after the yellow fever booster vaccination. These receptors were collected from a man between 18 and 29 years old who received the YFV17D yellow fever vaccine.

The chain's CDR3 is CASSPTPVAQDTQYF. CDR3 coding DNA: TGTGCCAGCAGCCCGACCCCTGTTGCCCAAGATACGCAGTATTTT. The V and J genes are TRBV7-6 and TRBJ2-3; D unresolved. CDR1 is SGHVS and CDR2 is FNYEAQ in the germline V gene. CDR3 size: 15 residues. Trimming left V 5 bases short and J 5 bases short, with 17 bases between.

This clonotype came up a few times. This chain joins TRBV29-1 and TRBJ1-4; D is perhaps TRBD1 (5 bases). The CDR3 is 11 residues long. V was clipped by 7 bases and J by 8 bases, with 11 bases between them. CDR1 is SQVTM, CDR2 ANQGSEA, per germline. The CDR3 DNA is TGCAGCGGTGGGGCAGGGGAAAAACTGTTTTTT. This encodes CSGGAGEKLFF.

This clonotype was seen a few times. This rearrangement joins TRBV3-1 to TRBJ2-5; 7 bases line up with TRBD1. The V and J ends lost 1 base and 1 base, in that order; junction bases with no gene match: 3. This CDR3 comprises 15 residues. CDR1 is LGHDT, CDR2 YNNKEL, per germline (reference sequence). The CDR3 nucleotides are TGTGCCAGCAGCCAAGTTCGGACAGGCCAAGAGACCCAGTACTTC. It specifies CASSQVRTGQETQYF.

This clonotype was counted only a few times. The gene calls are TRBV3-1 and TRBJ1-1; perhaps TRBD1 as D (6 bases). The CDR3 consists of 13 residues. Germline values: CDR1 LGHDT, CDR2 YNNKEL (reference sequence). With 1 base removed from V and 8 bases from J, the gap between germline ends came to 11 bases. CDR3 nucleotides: TGTGCCAGCAGCCAAGGAGGACAGTCAGAAGCTTTCTTT. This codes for CASSQGGQSEAFF.

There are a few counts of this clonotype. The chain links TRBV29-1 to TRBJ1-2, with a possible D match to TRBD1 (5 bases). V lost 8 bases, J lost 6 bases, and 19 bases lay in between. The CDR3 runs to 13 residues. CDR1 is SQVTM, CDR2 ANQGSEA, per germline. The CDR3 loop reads CSPEGPSADGYTF. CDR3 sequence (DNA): TGCAGCCCTGAGGGACCCTCCGCCGATGGCTACACCTTC.